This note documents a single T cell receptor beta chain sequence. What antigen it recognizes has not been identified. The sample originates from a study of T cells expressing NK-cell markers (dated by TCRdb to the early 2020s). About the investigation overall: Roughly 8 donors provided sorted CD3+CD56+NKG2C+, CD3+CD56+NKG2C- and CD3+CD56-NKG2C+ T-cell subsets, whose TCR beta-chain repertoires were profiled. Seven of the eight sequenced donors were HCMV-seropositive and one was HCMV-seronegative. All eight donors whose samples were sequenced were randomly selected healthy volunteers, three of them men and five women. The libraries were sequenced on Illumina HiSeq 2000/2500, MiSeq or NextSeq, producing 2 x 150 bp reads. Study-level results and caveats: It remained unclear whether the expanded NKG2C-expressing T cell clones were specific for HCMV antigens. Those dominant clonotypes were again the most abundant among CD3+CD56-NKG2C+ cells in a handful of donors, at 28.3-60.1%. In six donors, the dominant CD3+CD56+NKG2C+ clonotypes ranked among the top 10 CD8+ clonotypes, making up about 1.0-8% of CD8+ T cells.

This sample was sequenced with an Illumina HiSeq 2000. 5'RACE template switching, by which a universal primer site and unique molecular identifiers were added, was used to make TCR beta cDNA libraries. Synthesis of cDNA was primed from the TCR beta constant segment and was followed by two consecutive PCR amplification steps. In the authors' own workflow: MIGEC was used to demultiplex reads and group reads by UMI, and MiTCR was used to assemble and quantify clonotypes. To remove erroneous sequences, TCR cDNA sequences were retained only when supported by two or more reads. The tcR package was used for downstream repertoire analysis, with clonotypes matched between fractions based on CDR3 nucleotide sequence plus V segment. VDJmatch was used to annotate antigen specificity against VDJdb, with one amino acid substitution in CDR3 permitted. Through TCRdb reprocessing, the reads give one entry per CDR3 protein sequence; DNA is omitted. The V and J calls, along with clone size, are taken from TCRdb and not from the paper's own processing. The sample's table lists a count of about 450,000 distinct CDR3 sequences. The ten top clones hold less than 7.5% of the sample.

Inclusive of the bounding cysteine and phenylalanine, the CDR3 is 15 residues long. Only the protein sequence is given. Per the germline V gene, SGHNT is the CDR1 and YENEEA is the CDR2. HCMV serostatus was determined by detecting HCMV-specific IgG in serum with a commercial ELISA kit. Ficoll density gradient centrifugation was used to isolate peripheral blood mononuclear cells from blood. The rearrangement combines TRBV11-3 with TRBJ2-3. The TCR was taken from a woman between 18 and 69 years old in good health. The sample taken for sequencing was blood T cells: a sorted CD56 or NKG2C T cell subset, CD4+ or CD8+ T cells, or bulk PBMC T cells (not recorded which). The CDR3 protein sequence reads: CASSPIAASTDTQYF.